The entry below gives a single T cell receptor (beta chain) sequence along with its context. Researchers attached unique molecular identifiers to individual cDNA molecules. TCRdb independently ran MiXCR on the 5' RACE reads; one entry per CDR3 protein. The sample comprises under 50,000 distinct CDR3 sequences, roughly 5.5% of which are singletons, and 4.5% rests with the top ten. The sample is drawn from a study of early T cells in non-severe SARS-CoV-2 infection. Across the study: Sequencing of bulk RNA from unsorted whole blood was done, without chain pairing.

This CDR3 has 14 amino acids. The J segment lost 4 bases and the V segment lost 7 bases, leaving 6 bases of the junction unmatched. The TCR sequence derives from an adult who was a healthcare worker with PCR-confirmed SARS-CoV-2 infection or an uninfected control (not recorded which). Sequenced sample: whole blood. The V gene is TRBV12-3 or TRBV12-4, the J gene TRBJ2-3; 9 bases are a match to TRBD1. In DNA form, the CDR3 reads TGTGCCAGCACCTTCACAGGGGGCCCAGATACGCAGTATTTT. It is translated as CASTFTGGPDTQYF.